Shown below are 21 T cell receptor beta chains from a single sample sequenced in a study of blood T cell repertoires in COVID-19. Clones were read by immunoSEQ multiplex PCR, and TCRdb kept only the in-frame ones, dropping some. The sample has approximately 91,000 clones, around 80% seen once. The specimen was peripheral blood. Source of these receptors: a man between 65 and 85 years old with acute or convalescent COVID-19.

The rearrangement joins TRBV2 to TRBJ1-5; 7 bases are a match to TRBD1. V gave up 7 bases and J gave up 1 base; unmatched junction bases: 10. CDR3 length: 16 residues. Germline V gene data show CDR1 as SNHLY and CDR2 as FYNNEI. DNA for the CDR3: TGTGCCAGCAATCACCGGGACAGAGGAAGCAATCAGCCCCAGCATTTT. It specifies CASNHRDRGSNQPQHF. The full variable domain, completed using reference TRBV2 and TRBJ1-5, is EPEVTQTPSHQVTQMGQEVILRCVPISNHLYFYWYRQILGQKVEFLVSFYNNEISEKSEIFDDQFSVERPDGSNFTLKIRSTKLEDSAMYFCASNHRDRGSNQPQHFGDGTRLSIL.

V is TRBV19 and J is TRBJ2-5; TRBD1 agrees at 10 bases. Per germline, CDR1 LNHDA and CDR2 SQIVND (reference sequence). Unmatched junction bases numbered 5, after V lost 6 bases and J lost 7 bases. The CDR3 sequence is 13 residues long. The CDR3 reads CASRTGGLGTQYF. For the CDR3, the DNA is TGTGCCAGTAGGACAGGGGGCCTGGGGACCCAGTACTTC.

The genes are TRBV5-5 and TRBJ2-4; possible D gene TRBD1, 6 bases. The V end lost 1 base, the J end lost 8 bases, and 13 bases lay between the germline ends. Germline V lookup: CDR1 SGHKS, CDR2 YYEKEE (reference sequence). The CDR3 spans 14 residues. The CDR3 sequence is CASSLYGGADIQYF. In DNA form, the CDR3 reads TGTGCCAGCAGCTTGTATGGGGGCGCGGACATTCAGTACTTC.

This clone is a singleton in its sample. The CDR3 nucleotides read TGTGCCAGCAGCTTGGGACAGGCCGGCACTAGCGCGTCCTACAATGAGCAGTTCTTC. Protein sequence: CASSLGQAGTSASYNEQFF. The rearrangement uses TRBV5-4 and TRBJ2-1; possible D gene TRBD2, 7 bases. The CDR3 is made up of 19 amino acids. Germline V gene sequence: CDR1 SGHNT, CDR2 YYREEE (reference sequence). V lost 0 bases, J lost 1 base, and 20 bases lay in between.

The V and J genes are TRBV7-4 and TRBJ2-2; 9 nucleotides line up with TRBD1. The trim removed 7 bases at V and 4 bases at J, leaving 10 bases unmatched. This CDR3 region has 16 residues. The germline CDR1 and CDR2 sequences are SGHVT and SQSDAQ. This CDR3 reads CASNQDRGFVTGELFF. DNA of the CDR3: TGTGCCAGCAACCAAGACAGGGGGTTTGTCACCGGGGAGCTGTTTTTT.

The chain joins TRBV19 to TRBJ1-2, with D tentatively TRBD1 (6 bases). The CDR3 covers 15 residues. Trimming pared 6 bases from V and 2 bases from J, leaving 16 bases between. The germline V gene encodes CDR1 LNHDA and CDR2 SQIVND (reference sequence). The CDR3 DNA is TGTGCCAGTAGCCCCTCATGGGGGCCGAACTATGGCTACACCTTC. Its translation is CASSPSWGPNYGYTF.

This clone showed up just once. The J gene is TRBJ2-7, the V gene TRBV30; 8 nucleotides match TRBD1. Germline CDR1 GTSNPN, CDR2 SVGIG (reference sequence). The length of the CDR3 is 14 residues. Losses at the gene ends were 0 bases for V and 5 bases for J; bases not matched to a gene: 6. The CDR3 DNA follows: TGTGCCTGGAGTGTACCAGGGGGCCGGAACGAGCAGTACTTC. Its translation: CAWSVPGGRNEQYF. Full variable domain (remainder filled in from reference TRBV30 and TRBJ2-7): SQTIHQWPATLVQPVGSPLSLECTVEGTSNPNLYWYRQAAGRGLQLLFYSVGIGQISSEVPQNLSASRPQDRQFILSSKKLLLSDSGFYLCAWSVPGGRNEQYFGPGTRLTVT.

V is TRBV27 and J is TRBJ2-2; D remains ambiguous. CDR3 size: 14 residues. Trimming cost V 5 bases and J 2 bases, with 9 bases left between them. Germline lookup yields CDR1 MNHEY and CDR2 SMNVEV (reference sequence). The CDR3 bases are TGTGCCAGCAGTATCACCTACAACACCGGGGAGCTGTTTTTT. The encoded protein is CASSITYNTGELFF.

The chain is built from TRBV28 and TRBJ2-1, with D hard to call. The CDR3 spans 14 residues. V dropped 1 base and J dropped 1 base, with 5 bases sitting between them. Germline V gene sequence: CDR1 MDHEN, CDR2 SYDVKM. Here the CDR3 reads CASSLYLSYNEQFF. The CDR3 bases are TGTGCCAGCAGTTTATACTTATCCTACAATGAGCAGTTCTTC.

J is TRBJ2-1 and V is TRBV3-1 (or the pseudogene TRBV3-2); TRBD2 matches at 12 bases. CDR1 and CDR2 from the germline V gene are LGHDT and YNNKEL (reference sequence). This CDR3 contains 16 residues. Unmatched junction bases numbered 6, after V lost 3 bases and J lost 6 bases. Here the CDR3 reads CASSQTSGGPGNEQFF. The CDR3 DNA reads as TGTGCCAGCAGCCAGACTAGCGGGGGCCCTGGCAATGAGCAGTTCTTC.

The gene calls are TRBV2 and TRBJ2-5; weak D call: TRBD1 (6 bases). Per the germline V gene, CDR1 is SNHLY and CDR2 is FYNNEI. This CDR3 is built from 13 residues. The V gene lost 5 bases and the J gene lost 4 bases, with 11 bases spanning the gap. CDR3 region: CASSQGRGETQYF. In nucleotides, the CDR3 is TGTGCCAGCAGTCAGGGGCGAGGAGAGACCCAGTACTTC.

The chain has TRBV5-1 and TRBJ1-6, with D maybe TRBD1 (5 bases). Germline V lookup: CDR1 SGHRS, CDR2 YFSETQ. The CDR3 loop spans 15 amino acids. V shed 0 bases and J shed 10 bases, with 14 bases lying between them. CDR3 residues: CASSLEVGADSPLHF. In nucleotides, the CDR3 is TGCGCCAGCAGCTTGGAGGTTGGGGCGGACTCACCCCTCCACTTT.

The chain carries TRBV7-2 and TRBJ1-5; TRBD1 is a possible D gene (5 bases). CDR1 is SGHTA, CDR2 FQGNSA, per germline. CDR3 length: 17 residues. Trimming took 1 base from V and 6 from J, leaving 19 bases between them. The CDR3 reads CASSLEVGQGYRQPQHF. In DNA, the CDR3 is TGTGCCAGCAGCTTAGAGGTAGGGCAGGGTTATCGTCAGCCCCAGCATTTT.

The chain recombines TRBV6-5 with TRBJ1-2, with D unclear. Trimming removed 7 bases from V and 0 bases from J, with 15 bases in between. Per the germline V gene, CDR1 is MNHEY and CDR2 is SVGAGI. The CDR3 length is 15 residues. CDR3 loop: CASNPTESANYGYTF. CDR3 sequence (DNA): TGTGCCAGCAACCCGACTGAATCAGCTAACTATGGCTACACCTTC.

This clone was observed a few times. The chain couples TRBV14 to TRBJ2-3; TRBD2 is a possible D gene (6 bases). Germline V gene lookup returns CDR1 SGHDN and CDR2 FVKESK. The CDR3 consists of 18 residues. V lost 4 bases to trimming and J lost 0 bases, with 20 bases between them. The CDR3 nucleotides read TGTGCCAGCAGCCGACCGTTTTCTAGCGAGCCTAGCACAGATACGCAGTATTTT. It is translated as CASSRPFSSEPSTDTQYF.

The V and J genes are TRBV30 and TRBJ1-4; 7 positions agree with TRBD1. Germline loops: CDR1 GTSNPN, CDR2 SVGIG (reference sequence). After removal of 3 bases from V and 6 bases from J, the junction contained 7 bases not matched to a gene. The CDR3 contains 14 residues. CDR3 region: CAWSPGTADEKLFF. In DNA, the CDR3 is TGTGCCTGGAGCCCCGGGACAGCCGATGAAAAACTGTTTTTT. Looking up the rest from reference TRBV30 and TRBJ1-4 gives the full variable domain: SQTIHQWPATLVQPVGSPLSLECTVEGTSNPNLYWYRQAAGRGLQLLFYSVGIGQISSEVPQNLSASRPQDRQFILSSKKLLLSDSGFYLCAWSPGTADEKLFFGSGTQLSVL.

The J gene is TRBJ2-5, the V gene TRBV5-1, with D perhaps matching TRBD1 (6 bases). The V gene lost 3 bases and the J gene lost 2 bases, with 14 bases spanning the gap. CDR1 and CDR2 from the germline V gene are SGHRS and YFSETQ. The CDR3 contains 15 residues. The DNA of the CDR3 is TGCGCCAGCAGCTGGCCCCCGACAGGACAAGAGACCCAGTACTTC. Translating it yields CASSWPPTGQETQYF.

Written as DNA, the CDR3 is TGTGCCAGCCGCCGGTCAGGGAATATGAACACTGAAGCTTTCTTT. Its protein is CASRRSGNMNTEAFF. This chain connects TRBV3-1 (or the pseudogene TRBV3-2) to TRBJ1-1; D might be TRBD1 (5 bases). CDR3 length: 15 amino acids. The ends were cut back, 8 bases at V and 0 bases at J, with 16 bases in the middle. Per germline, CDR1 LGHDT and CDR2 YNNKEL (reference sequence).

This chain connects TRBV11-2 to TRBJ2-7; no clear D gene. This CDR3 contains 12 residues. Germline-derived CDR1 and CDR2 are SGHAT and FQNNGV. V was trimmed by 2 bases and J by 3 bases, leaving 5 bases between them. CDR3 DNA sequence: TGTGCCAGCAGCTTACGGGTCTACGAGCAGTACTTC. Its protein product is CASSLRVYEQYF.

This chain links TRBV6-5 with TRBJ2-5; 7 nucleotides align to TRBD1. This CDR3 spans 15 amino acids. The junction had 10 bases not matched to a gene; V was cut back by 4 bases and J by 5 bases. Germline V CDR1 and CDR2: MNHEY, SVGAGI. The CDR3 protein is CASSFGQAPGETQYF. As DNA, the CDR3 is TGTGCCAGCAGTTTCGGACAGGCCCCGGGGGAGACCCAGTACTTC.

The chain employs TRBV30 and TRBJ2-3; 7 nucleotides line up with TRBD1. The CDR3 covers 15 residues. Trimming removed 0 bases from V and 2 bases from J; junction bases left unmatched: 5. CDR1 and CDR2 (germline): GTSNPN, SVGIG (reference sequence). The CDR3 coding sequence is TGTGCCTGGAGTGTTGGCAGGGGGTACACAGATACGCAGTATTTT. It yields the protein CAWSVGRGYTDTQYF.